Listed here are 20 T cell receptor beta chains from one sample, sequenced in a study of T cell responses to AZD1222 COVID-19 vaccine. The table came from immunoSEQ multiplex PCR; TCRdb's copy has only in-frame clones and leaves some out. The sample shows about 39,000 clones, approximately 89% of them seen only once. This material consisted of peripheral blood, taken 28 days after the second AZD1222 dose. Receptor source: an adult who received the AZD1222 COVID-19 vaccine.

The chain employs TRBV11-2 and TRBJ2-1; 11 nucleotides line up with TRBD2. With 2 bases clipped from V and 1 base from J, the junction kept 4 bases outside the gene matches. The CDR3 loop spans 17 amino acids. Germline lookup yields CDR1 SGHAT and CDR2 FQNNGV. CDR3 sequence (DNA): TGTGCCAGCAGCTTAACTAGCGGGAGCTATTCCTACAATGAGCAGTTCTTC. It codes for CASSLTSGSYSYNEQFF.

J is TRBJ1-2 and V is TRBV7-9; D is perhaps TRBD1 (5 bases). The V gene lost 5 bases and the J gene lost 4 bases, with 17 bases spanning the gap. The germline V gene encodes CDR1 SEHNR and CDR2 FQNEAQ (reference sequence). CDR3 length: 15 amino acids. As DNA, the CDR3 is TGTGCCAGCAGCCCCCAAGCAGGGAGCGGCTATGGCTACACCTTC. It yields the protein CASSPQAGSGYGYTF.

J is TRBJ1-1 and V is TRBV7-8; 7 bases are shared with TRBD1. Germline CDR1 and CDR2: SGHVS and FQNEAQ. V lost 0 bases to trimming and J lost 1 base; unmatched junction nucleotides: 2. The CDR3 is 15 residues long. The CDR3 DNA reads TGTGCCAGCAGCTTAGCGTCAGGGGGGAACACTGAAGCTTTCTTT. It specifies CASSLASGGNTEAFF.

This rearrangement joins TRBV7-8 to TRBJ1-5, with a tentative D call TRBD1 (5 bases). The V gene lost 5 bases and the J gene lost 5 bases, with 16 bases spanning the gap. CDR1 is SGHVS, CDR2 FQNEAQ, per germline. CDR3 size: 15 residues. The CDR3 DNA is TGTGCCAGCAGCCCACACCTCGGGACGGATCAGCCCCAGCATTTT. This codes for CASSPHLGTDQPQHF.

As concerns this clone: One end of the junction fails to match germline, which may point to a read error. The chain uses TRBV25-1 and TRBJ2-3; D call uncertain. CDR3 size: 9 residues. The V gene's germline CDR1 is MGHDK and CDR2 SYGVNS. CDR3: CASGDSGDF. CDR3 nucleotide sequence: TGTGCCAGCGGAGACTCCGGAGATTTT.

The chain has TRBV5-1 and TRBJ2-5; the match to TRBD1 covers 10 bases. The CDR3 sequence is 16 residues long. The J segment lost 3 bases and the V segment lost 4 bases, leaving 9 bases of the junction unmatched. The germline CDR1 and CDR2 sequences are SGHRS and YFSETQ. CDR3 bases: TGCGCCAGCAGCGTACTTCCGACAGGGGGCAAAGAGACCCAGTACTTC. Amino acid sequence: CASSVLPTGGKETQYF.

This clone came up once. The chain uses TRBV7-9 and TRBJ2-2, with a possible D match to TRBD1 (6 bases). The V gene lost 3 bases and the J gene lost 4 bases, with 9 bases spanning the gap. The CDR3 extends over 14 amino acids. Looked up from germline, CDR1 is SEHNR and CDR2 is FQNEAQ (reference sequence). The CDR3 nucleotides are TGTGCCAGCAGCTTTCAGGGGCGCACCGGGGAGCTGTTTTTT. As protein: CASSFQGRTGELFF.

V gene TRBV7-9 combines with J gene TRBJ1-2; D perhaps matches TRBD1 (6 bases). Germline V lookup: CDR1 SEHNR, CDR2 FQNEAQ (reference sequence). With 1 base removed from V and 8 bases from J, the gap between germline ends came to 11 bases. This CDR3 comprises 13 residues. The CDR3 DNA follows: TGTGCCAGCAGCTTAGTCGGGGGGCAGGGCTACACCTTC. Residues: CASSLVGGQGYTF.

The chain recombines TRBV10-3 with TRBJ1-5; maybe TRBD1 (5 bases). This CDR3 region has 13 residues. Looked up from germline, CDR1 is ENHRY and CDR2 is SYGVKD. Trimming took 10 bases from V and 1 from J, leaving 11 bases between them. CDR3 sequence: CATRGLSNQPQHF. CDR3 sequence (DNA): TGTGCCACCCGGGGCCTAAGCAATCAGCCCCAGCATTTT.

The gene calls are TRBV30 and TRBJ1-1; D not resolved. Between the trimmed V and J ends, which lost 3 bases and 4 bases, there was a span of 18 bases. Germline values: CDR1 GTSNPN, CDR2 SVGIG (reference sequence). The CDR3 has 15 residues. This CDR3 is CAWRSLFGESTEAFF. For the CDR3, the DNA is TGTGCCTGGAGGTCTCTTTTCGGGGAATCCACTGAAGCTTTCTTT.

The chain carries TRBV6-2 or TRBV6-3 and TRBJ2-2; possibly TRBD1 for D (6 bases). Per germline, CDR1 MNHEY and CDR2 SVGEGT. Trimming pared 4 bases from V and 1 base from J, leaving 10 bases between. CDR3 length: 15 amino acids. CDR3 DNA: TGTGCCAGCAGTTGGGGACACCTGAACACCGGGGAGCTGTTTTTT. Its protein product is CASSWGHLNTGELFF.

This rearrangement joins TRBV12-3 or TRBV12-4 to TRBJ1-5; D remains unclear. Trimming stripped 10 bases from V and 4 bases from J, with 14 bases between. This CDR3 is built from 13 residues. CDR3 bases: TGTGCCACCCGGAAGGGTTGGAATCAGCCCCAGCATTTT. Its protein is CATRKGWNQPQHF.

This clone was observed a handful of times. This chain connects TRBV28 to TRBJ1-6, with D tentatively TRBD1 (5 bases). Trimming cost V 4 bases and J 7 bases, with 8 bases left between them. The V gene's germline CDR1 is MDHEN and CDR2 SYDVKM. This CDR3 is 13 amino acids long. The CDR3 region has the DNA TGTGCCAGCAGTTCAGGGCCCAATTCACCCCTCCACTTT. This sequence encodes CASSSGPNSPLHF.

The chain employs TRBV7-2 and TRBJ2-4; D is unclear. The length of the CDR3 is 13 residues. The V gene lost 5 bases and the J gene lost 3 bases, with 8 bases spanning the gap. The germline gives CDR1 SGHTA, CDR2 FQGNSA. The CDR3 is CASSRPGKNIQYF. The CDR3 region has the DNA TGTGCCAGCAGCCGACCCGGCAAAAACATTCAGTACTTC. The whole variable domain, remainder taken from reference TRBV7-2 and TRBJ2-4, is GAGVSQSPSNKVTEKGKDVELRCDPISGHTALYWYRQSLGQGLEFLIYFQGNSAPDKSGLPSDRFSAERTGGSVSTLTIQRTQQEDSAVYLCASSRPGKNIQYFGAGTRLSVL.

The rearrangement uses TRBV24-1 and TRBJ2-3; perhaps TRBD2 as D (5 bases). The ends were cut back, 5 bases at V and 5 bases at J, with 10 bases in the middle. This CDR3 contains 13 residues. Germline V CDR1 and CDR2: KGHDR, SFDVKD. CDR3 in amino acids: CATSGGSGDTQYF. DNA for the CDR3: TGTGCCACCAGTGGAGGGAGCGGAGATACGCAGTATTTT.

The chain joins TRBV18 to TRBJ2-1; 7 bases line up with TRBD2. The CDR3 has 15 residues. Germline V lookup: CDR1 KGHSH, CDR2 LQKENI. The J segment lost 0 bases and the V segment lost 2 bases, leaving 1 base of the junction unmatched. The CDR3: CASSPGGGSYNEQFF. CDR3 DNA sequence: TGTGCCAGCTCACCAGGGGGGGGCTCCTACAATGAGCAGTTCTTC.

V is TRBV6-5 and J is TRBJ2-7, with TRBD2 matching 12 bases. Losses at the gene ends were 6 bases for V and 3 bases for J; bases not matched to a gene: 6. The CDR3 runs 15 residues. The germline V gene encodes CDR1 MNHEY and CDR2 SVGAGI. The CDR3 loop reads CASRAGLAGNYEQYF. The CDR3 DNA sequence: TGTGCCAGCAGAGCAGGACTAGCGGGGAACTACGAGCAGTACTTC.

The rearrangement uses TRBV9 and TRBJ2-2, with D uncertain. Trimming removed 0 bases from V and 0 bases from J, with 6 bases in between. This CDR3 has 15 residues. Germline loops: CDR1 SGDLS, CDR2 YYNGEE. DNA for the CDR3: TGTGCCAGCAGCGTAGGACCGGCGAACACCGGGGAGCTGTTTTTT. Its translation is CASSVGPANTGELFF. Filled out from reference TRBV9 and TRBJ2-2, the complete variable domain reads DSGVTQTPKHLITATGQRVTLRCSPRSGDLSVYWYQQSLDQGLQFLIQYYNGEERAKGNILERFSAQQFPDLHSELNLSSLELGDSALYFCASSVGPANTGELFFGEGSRLTVL.

The chain recombines TRBV3-1 (or the pseudogene TRBV3-2) with TRBJ2-5; D is possibly TRBD1 (7 bases). In germline, CDR1 is LGHDT, CDR2 YNNKEL (reference sequence). The CDR3 length is 15 residues. The V end lost 3 bases, the J end lost 5 bases, and 16 bases lay between the germline ends. CDR3 DNA: TGTGCCAGCAGCCAGAGGAGGGACAGTCGGGAGACCCAGTACTTC. It codes for CASSQRRDSRETQYF.

The chain has TRBV27 and TRBJ2-1, with 9 nucleotides matching TRBD2. J gave up 6 bases and V 6 bases, and 12 bases lay outside the gene matches. There are 16 residues in the CDR3. Germline V gene sequence: CDR1 MNHEY, CDR2 SMNVEV (reference sequence). The CDR3 region is CASSYISGSSGNEQFF. CDR3 DNA sequence: TGTGCCAGCAGCTACATTAGCGGGAGCTCCGGCAATGAGCAGTTCTTC.